This T cell receptor beta chain comes out of a study of molecular identifiers for immune sequencing clone quantification. Study-wide context: Split five ways in replicates, RNA from around 20,000 or 99,000 naive CD8 cells had four portions sequenced.

In germline, CDR1 is SEHNR, CDR2 FQNEAQ (reference sequence). The CDR3 is made up of 16 amino acids. Unmatched junction bases numbered 9, after V lost 3 bases and J lost 6 bases. Study-level findings and limits: Beyond 20 RNA copies, clones held over 98% of effector molecules, compared with under 1% in naive cells. Barcode collisions between identical TCR molecules could shrink estimates of highly expanded clone sizes.

Naive CD8 T cells were FACS-sorted by CD8+CD4-CCR7+CD45RA+ markers. As regards this clonotype: The antigen remains unidentified.

Via MiXCR, TCRdb re-called the PCR reads, giving one row per CDR3 protein. Of more than 300,000 distinct CDR3 sequences listed, about a fifth are singletons. The clonotype comes from a human donor in good health. Some libraries in this study had Jurkat cell RNA spiked in. The sample consisted of naive CD8+ T cells from blood, with Jurkat cell RNA spiked in. As for subset: FACS-sorted CD8+CD4-CCR7+CD45RA+ naive T cells. The chain joins TRBV7-9 to TRBJ2-3, with TRBD2 matching 10 bases. In nucleotides, the CDR3 is TGTGCCAGCAGCTTGGGGGCTAGCGGGAGCTGGGATACGCAGTATTTT. It encodes CASSLGASGSWDTQYF. The whole variable domain, filled in from reference TRBV7-9 and TRBJ2-3, reads DTGVSQNPRHKITKRGQNVTFRCDPISEHNRLYWYRQTLGQGPEFLTYFQNEAQLEKSRLLSDRFSAERPKGSFSTLEIQRTEQGDSAMYLCASSLGASGSWDTQYFGPGTRLTVL.